The entry below describes one TCR beta chain. Its specificity is not known. The sample originates from a study of vaccination effects on CD4 cells after COVID-19. Findings and limits, study-wide: Convalescent patients in the study were few, and early post-infection timepoints were absent.

The CDR3 length is 13 residues. V lost 6 bases to trimming and J lost 2 bases; unmatched junction nucleotides: 2. Looked up from germline, CDR1 is KGHSH and CDR2 is LQKENI. Assay used: immunoSEQ multiplex PCR; TCRdb lists only in-frame clones, some missing. The table records tens of thousands of clones, about three quarters of them present only once. Antigen-specific CD4+ T cells were expanded (with viral peptide pools) by the ViraFEST assay ahead of sequencing. Isolation of CD4+ T cells took place after approximately ten days of culture. Of the BNT162b2 and mRNA-1273 vaccines, participants received two doses of one or the other.

The sample here was CD4+ T cells from PBMCs cultured with HCoV-229E spike peptides, taken after COVID-19 vaccination. The sequence came from a human donor who received a COVID-19 vaccine. The chain links TRBV18 to TRBJ1-1; 8 nucleotides align to TRBD1. CDR3 in amino acids: CASSGQVNTEAFF. The CDR3 region has the DNA TGTGCCAGCTCGGGACAGGTAAACACTGAAGCTTTCTTT.